This T cell receptor (beta chain) was documented in a study of shared clonotypes between healthy human individuals. Across the study: A donor's plate count was three for CD4 naive and three for CD4 memory; CD8 naive had two and CD8 memory one.

The CDR3 consists of 16 residues. The germline gives CDR1 SGHNT, CDR2 YYREEE (reference sequence). Trimming cost V 0 bases and J 5 bases; bases outside gene matches: 10. Clones were read by immunoSEQ multiplex PCR, and TCRdb kept only the in-frame ones, dropping some. The repertoire holds over a million clones, with more than 65% as singletons. Sequencing was carried out using memory CD4+ T cells sorted from blood. As to subset: CD45RA-negative fraction. This chain joins TRBV5-4 and TRBJ2-5; 7 bases match TRBD2. This sequence originates from a man aged 18 to 29 in good health. CDR3 region: CASSLDGLAGGETQYF. The DNA of the CDR3 is TGTGCCAGCAGCTTGGACGGGCTAGCCGGGGGGGAGACCCAGTACTTC.